Reported below is one TCR beta chain. The data were obtained in a study of control samples from healthy donors and cancer patients. V was pared by 7 bases and J by 1 base, with 6 bases of the junction left unmatched. Germline CDR1 and CDR2: MDHEN and SYDVKM. The CDR3 loop spans 14 amino acids. Clones were read by immunoSEQ multiplex PCR, and TCRdb kept only the in-frame ones, dropping some. The data contain 55,000 to 90,000 clones, approximately 80% of them singletons. This sequence was found in a man aged 50-60 years in good health. Sequencing was done on a sample of blood. The chain has TRBV28 and TRBJ2-5; 7 nucleotides match TRBD1. The CDR3 DNA reads as TGTGCCAGCAAGACAGGGAGCGCCCAAGAGACCCAGTACTTC. This gives the protein CASKTGSAQETQYF.